This record covers a single T cell receptor (beta chain). Its specificity is unknown. The data were obtained in a study of T cells after yellow fever vaccination. Overall study results and limits: The CD4 and CD8 compartments had a small share of their clonotypes in common.

MiXCR was run by TCRdb on the 5' RACE reads, yielding one entry per CDR3 protein. The sample contains about 120,000 distinct CDR3 sequences, roughly 15% of which appear only once. The length of the CDR3 is 15 residues. The V end lost 5 bases, the J end lost 4 bases, and 17 bases lay between the germline ends. The sample was CD8+ T cells sorted from PBMCs, taken 5 days after the yellow fever booster vaccination. This rearrangement joins TRBV12-3 or TRBV12-4 to TRBJ1-2; D might be TRBD1 (6 bases). The receptor comes from a man aged 18 to 30 who received the YFV17D yellow fever vaccine. CDR3 sequence reads: CASSRSGDGGYGYTF. The CDR3 DNA reads as TGTGCCAGCAGTCGATCAGGGGATGGAGGCTATGGCTACACCTTC.